This T cell receptor beta chain is drawn from a study of breast tumors, draining lymph nodes, adjacent tissues. Axillary draining lymph nodes of breast cancer patients supplied the node samples. TCRdb fed the multiplex PCR reads into MiXCR, producing one record per CDR3 protein. The sample consists of about 130,000 distinct CDR3 sequences, 21% of them appearing once. On this clonotype: This may stem from a read error, because a much larger clone lies one nucleotide away.

CDR1 and CDR2 from the germline V gene are MNHNY and SVGAGI (reference sequence). Trimming took off 7 bases at V and 6 bases at J, with 15 bases between the two ends. The CDR3 contains 13 residues. The specimen sequenced was axillary lymph node tissue. This receptor was taken from a female donor with breast cancer. Some clones in this sample may be carry-over from other donors' samples. The V and J genes are TRBV6-6 and TRBJ1-2; maybe TRBD1 (5 bases). The CDR3 reads CASTKGGANGYTF. DNA of the CDR3: TGTGCCAGCACCAAGGGAGGGGCCAATGGCTACACCTTC.